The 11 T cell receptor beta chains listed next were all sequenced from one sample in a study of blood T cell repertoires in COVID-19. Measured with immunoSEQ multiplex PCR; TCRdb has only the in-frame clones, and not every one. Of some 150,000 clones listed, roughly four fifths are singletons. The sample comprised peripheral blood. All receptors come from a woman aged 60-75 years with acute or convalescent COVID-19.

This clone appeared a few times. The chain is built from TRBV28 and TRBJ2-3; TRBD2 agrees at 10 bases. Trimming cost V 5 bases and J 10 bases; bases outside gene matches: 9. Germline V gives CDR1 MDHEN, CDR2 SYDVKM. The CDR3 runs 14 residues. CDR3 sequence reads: CASSMTSGHVAQYF. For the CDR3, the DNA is TGTGCCAGCAGTATGACTAGCGGGCACGTGGCGCAGTATTTT.

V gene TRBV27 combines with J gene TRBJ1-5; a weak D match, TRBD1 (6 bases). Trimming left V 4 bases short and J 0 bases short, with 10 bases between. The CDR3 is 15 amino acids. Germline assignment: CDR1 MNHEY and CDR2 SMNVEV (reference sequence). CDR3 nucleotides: TGTGCCAGCAGTTATCAGGGACATAGCAATCAGCCCCAGCATTTT. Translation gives CASSYQGHSNQPQHF.

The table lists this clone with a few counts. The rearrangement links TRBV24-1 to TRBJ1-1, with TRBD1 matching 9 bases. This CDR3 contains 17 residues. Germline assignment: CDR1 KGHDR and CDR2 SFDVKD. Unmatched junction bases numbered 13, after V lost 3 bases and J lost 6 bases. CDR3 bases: TGTGCCACCAGTGATCCCCTGGGGGGACAGGGTATCGCTGAAGCTTTCTTT. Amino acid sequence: CATSDPLGGQGIAEAFF.

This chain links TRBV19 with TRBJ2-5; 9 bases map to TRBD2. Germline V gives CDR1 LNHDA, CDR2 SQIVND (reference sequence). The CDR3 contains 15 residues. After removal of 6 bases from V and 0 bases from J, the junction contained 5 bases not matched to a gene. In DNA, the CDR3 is TGTGCCAGTAGATCGCTAGCGGGAAACCAAGAGACCCAGTACTTC. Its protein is CASRSLAGNQETQYF.

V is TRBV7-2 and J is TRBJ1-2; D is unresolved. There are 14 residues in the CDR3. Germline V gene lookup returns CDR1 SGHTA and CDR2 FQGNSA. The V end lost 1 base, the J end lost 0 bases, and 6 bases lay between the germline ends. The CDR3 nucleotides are TGTGCCAGCAGCTTAGAAACAACTAACTATGGCTACACCTTC. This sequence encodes CASSLETTNYGYTF.

The CDR3 nucleotides are TGTGCCAGCGCCCGGGACAGACAAGAGACCCAGTACTTC. Translated, it gives CASARDRQETQYF. This chain joins TRBV14 and TRBJ2-5; 7 nucleotides line up with TRBD1. The germline CDR1 and CDR2 sequences are SGHDN and FVKESK. The CDR3 extends over 13 amino acids. The ends lost 8 bases at V and 2 bases at J; junction bases unmatched: 5. Full variable domain (outside the CDR3, taken from reference TRBV14 and TRBJ2-5): EAGVTQFPSHSVIEKGQTVTLRCDPISGHDNLYWYRRVMGKEIKFLLHFVKESKQDESGMPNNRFLAERTGGTYSTLKVQPAELEDSGVYFCASARDRQETQYFGPGTRLLVL.

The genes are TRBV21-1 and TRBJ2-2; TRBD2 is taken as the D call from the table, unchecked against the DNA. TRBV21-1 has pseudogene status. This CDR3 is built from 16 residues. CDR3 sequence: CASSKVSPRPSGELFF. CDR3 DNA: TGTGCCAGCAGCAAAGTTAGCCCACGGCCTTCCGGGGAGCTGTTTTTT.

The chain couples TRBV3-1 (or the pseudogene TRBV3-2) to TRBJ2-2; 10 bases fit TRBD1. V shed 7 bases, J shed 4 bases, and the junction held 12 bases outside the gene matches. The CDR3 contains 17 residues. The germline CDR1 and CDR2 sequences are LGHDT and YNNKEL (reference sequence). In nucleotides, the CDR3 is TGTGCCAGCATTCCGACCAGGGACAGGGGTTTCACCGGGGAGCTGTTTTTT. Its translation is CASIPTRDRGFTGELFF.

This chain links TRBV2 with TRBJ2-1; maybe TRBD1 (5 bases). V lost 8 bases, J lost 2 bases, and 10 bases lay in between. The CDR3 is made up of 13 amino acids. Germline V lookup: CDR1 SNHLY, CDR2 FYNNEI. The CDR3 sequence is CASGAGPYNEQFF. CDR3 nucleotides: TGTGCCAGCGGGGCCGGACCCTACAATGAGCAGTTCTTC.

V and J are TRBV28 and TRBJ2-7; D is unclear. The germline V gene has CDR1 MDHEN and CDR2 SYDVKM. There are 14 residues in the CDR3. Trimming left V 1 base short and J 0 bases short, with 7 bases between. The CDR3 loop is CASSLSYLSYEQYF. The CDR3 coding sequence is TGTGCCAGCAGTTTATCCTACCTCTCCTACGAGCAGTACTTC.

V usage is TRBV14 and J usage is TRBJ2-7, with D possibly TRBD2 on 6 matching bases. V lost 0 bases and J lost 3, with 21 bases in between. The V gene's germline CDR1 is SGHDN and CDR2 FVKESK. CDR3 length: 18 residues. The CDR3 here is CASSQDGGSRTSLYEQYF. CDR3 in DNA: TGTGCCAGCAGCCAAGATGGGGGGTCGCGGACATCTCTCTACGAGCAGTACTTC. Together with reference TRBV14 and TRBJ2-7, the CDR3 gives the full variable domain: EAGVTQFPSHSVIEKGQTVTLRCDPISGHDNLYWYRRVMGKEIKFLLHFVKESKQDESGMPNNRFLAERTGGTYSTLKVQPAELEDSGVYFCASSQDGGSRTSLYEQYFGPGTRLTVT.